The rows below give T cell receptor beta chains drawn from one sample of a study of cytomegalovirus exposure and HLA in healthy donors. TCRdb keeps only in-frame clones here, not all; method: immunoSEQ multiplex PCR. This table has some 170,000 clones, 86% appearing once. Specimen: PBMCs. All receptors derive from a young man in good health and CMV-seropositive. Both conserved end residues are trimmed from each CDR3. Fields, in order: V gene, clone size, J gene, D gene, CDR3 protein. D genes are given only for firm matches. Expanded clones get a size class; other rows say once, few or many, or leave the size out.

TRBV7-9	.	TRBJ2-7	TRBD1	ASSRTGTPGGEQY
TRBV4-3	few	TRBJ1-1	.	ASSRGTQGEAF
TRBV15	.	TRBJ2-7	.	ATRGGGSSYEQY
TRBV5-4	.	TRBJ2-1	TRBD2	ASSLLWRGSSYNEQF
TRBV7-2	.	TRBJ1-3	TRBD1	ASSLGDRGRLENTIY
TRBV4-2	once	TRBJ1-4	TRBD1	ASSRDRLNNEKLF
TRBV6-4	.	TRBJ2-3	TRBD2	ASSDGGGATDTQY
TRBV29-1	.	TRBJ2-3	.	SVLEGFHTDTQY
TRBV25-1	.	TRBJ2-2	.	ASSHAGKDTGELF
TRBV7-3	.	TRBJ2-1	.	ASSSGLHNEQF
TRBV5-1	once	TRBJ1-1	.	ASSWGDRTESRAF
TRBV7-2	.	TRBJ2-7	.	ASSPYSYEQY
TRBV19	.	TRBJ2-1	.	ASSIGGSEQF
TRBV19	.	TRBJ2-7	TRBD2	ASSRLAGGDPRAYEQY
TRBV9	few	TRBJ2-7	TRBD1	ASSAGTGDSYEQY
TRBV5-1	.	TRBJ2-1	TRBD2	ASSLPGLAGYNEQF
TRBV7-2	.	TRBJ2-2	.	ASSRSSGERTGELF
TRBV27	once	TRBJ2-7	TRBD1	ASSLSADRVSYEQY
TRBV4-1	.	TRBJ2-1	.	ASSPWVGVHNEQF
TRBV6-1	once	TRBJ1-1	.	ASSQGAMNTEAF
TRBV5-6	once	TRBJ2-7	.	ASSLLDPGEQY
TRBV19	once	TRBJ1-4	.	ASSHQGATNEKLF
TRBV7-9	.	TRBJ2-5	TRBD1	ASSFHLGQPQETQY
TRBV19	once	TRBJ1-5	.	ASSHSRYPNQPQH
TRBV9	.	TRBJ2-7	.	ASSALDGEYDEQY
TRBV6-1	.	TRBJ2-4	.	ASVTGAKNIQY
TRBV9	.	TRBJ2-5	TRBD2	ASSPPAGEETQY
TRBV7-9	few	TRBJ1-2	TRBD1	ASSLGDRQYRLVGGYT
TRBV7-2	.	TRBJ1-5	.	ASSLHREQPQH
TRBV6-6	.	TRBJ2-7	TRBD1	ASSLGGIYEQY
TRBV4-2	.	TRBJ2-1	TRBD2	ASRPNSGGPYNEQF